Following are 14 T cell receptor beta chains from one sample sequenced in a study of radiotherapy plus CTLA-4 blockade in lung cancer (dated by TCRdb to 2017 to 2018). Receptors were amplified or captured by the immunoSEQ multiplex PCR assay. Entries here come from immuneACCESS through TCRdb and include only in-frame sequences with V and J called. Some clones fail to appear in such tables; in the studies checked, an unresolved V gene covers under half of the shortfall, and the cause of the remainder is unknown. The sample data list 65,000 to 85,000 clones, and over 65% of these were observed just once. Of the sample, approximately 9.9% falls within the top ten clones. The material was peripheral blood, obtained from a patient treated with radiotherapy plus ipilimumab. The source of these receptors is a human donor with non-small cell lung cancer whose response to radiotherapy plus ipilimumab could not be evaluated.

The chain employs TRBV19 and TRBJ2-5; maybe TRBD2 (5 bases). The germline CDR1 and CDR2 sequences are LNHDA and SQIVND (reference sequence). This CDR3 is built from 14 residues. Trimming took off 3 bases at V and 5 bases at J, with 13 bases between the two ends. For the CDR3, the DNA is TGTGCCAGTAGTATGAGGGTAGGGCGGGAGACCCAGTACTTC. This translates into CASSMRVGRETQYF.

The rearrangement uses TRBV18 and TRBJ2-5; a possible D gene is TRBD1 (6 bases). The DNA end favors TRBJ2-7, so the J call may be wrong. The length of the CDR3 is 17 residues. In germline, CDR1 is KGHSH, CDR2 LQKENI. The CDR3 reads CASSPRGLTPYSYEQYF. CDR3 DNA: TGTGCCAGCTCACCACGGGGGCTCACACCCTATTCCTACGAGCAGTACTTC.

This clone occurred once. This chain uses TRBV4-1 with TRBJ2-5; TRBD1 might be the D (6 bases). Germline V CDR1 and CDR2: MGHRA, YSYEKL. V was clipped by 6 bases and J by 2 bases, with 10 bases between them. The CDR3 has 13 amino acids. CDR3: CASRWTEQETQYF. Here the CDR3 DNA reads TGCGCCAGCAGGTGGACAGAGCAAGAGACCCAGTACTTC.

CDR3 coding DNA: TGTGCCAGCAGACAGGGACAGGGTGACCAGCCCCAGCATTTT. Amino acid sequence: CASRQGQGDQPQHF. This chain joins TRBV27 and TRBJ1-5; 9 nucleotides agree with TRBD1. The CDR3 totals 14 residues. Germline-derived CDR1 and CDR2 are MNHEY and SMNVEV (reference sequence). Unmatched junction bases numbered 7, after V lost 6 bases and J lost 7 bases.

The V call is TRBV10-2, the J call TRBJ2-7; 7 nucleotides match TRBD2. CDR3 length: 14 amino acids. V was clipped by 7 bases and J by 1 base; unmatched bases: 7. Looked up from germline, CDR1 is WSHSY and CDR2 is SAAADI. DNA for the CDR3: TGCGCCAGCAAGGATCTAGCGGTATCCTACGAGCAGTACTTC. It specifies CASKDLAVSYEQYF.

The V and J genes are TRBV19 and TRBJ1-5, with a possible D match to TRBD1 (5 bases). CDR1 and CDR2 from the germline V gene are LNHDA and SQIVND (reference sequence). CDR3 length equals 14 residues. Trimming cost V 4 bases and J 4 bases, with 11 bases left between them. The CDR3 region has the DNA TGTGCCAGTAGTAACCCCCAGGGAAATCAGCCCCAGCATTTT. Its protein is CASSNPQGNQPQHF.

The chain joins TRBV7-2 to TRBJ2-3, with unresolved D. CDR3 length equals 13 residues. CDR1 SGHTA and CDR2 FQGNSA come from the germline V gene. V was pared by 5 bases and J by 3 bases, with 9 bases between. The CDR3 here is CASSGDWTDTQYF. The CDR3 DNA sequence: TGTGCCAGCAGCGGCGACTGGACAGATACGCAGTATTTT.

Remarks on this clone: This same CDR3 is encoded by further DNA sequences in the sample. The chain links TRBV5-1 to TRBJ1-5; 7 bases fit TRBD1. Germline CDR1 reads SGHRS; CDR2 reads YFSETQ. Trimming at V came to 1 base and at J to 7 bases, leaving 2 bases not matched to a gene. CDR3 length: 13 residues. CDR3 DNA: TGCGCCAGCAGCTTGACAGGGGACCAGCCCCAGCATTTT. It is translated as CASSLTGDQPQHF.

This chain uses TRBV5-1 with TRBJ2-2, with a weak D call TRBD2 (5 bases). CDR1 SGHRS and CDR2 YFSETQ come from the germline V gene. The V and J ends lost 0 bases and 6 bases respectively, with 15 bases between them. The length of the CDR3 is 16 residues. Written as DNA, the CDR3 is TGCGCCAGCAGCTTGGCTGGGCTAGCTGGCCCCGGGGAGCTGTTTTTT. Its protein product is CASSLAGLAGPGELFF.

This clone occurred a few times. The chain joins TRBV10-1 to TRBJ2-5; perhaps TRBD2 as D (6 bases). Matching the DNA end better, TRBJ2-7 makes the J call doubtful. Looked up from germline, CDR1 is WNHNN and CDR2 is SYGVQD (reference sequence). The CDR3 has 14 residues. The CDR3 here is CASSESPGLHEQYF. CDR3 bases: TGCGCCAGCAGTGAGTCACCGGGACTCCACGAGCAGTACTTC.

The J gene is TRBJ1-2, the V gene TRBV7-2; D remains unclear. CDR3 size: 13 residues. CDR1 SGHTA and CDR2 FQGNSA come from the germline V gene. V was trimmed by 0 bases and J by 5 bases, leaving 7 bases between them. Here the CDR3 reads CASSLASRYGYTF. The DNA for the CDR3 is TGTGCCAGCAGCTTAGCGTCCAGATATGGCTACACCTTC.

The V gene is TRBV7-2, the J gene TRBJ1-2; 8 bases fit TRBD1. The CDR3 totals 15 residues. V shed 5 bases, J shed 3 bases, and the junction held 8 bases outside the gene matches. CDR1 and CDR2 (germline): SGHTA, FQGNSA. CDR3 nucleotides: TGTGCCAGCAGCCCAGGGGGCAGGGGTCACTATGGCTACACCTTC. Translating gives CASSPGGRGHYGYTF.

This rearrangement joins TRBV6-1 to TRBJ1-2, with D maybe TRBD1 (5 bases). From germline, CDR1 is MNHNS and CDR2 SASEGT. This CDR3 spans 16 amino acids. V dropped 3 bases and J dropped 4 bases, with 18 bases sitting between them. The DNA for the CDR3 is TGTGCCAGCAGTGAGTGGGGCGGGGGAAGGAGCTATGGCTACACCTTC. Encoded protein: CASSEWGGGRSYGYTF.

CDR3 nucleotides: TGTGCCAGCAGTTCGGGACTGTTGAACACTGAAGCTTTCTTT. Protein product: CASSSGLLNTEAFF. This sequence joins TRBV6-5 and TRBJ1-1; a weak D match, TRBD1 (5 bases). The CDR3 is 14 residues long. Germline assignment: CDR1 MNHEY and CDR2 SVGAGI. V was trimmed by 4 bases and J by 0 bases, leaving 9 bases between them.